A selection of T cell receptor beta chains follows, all from one sample in a study of shared clonotypes between healthy human individuals. The data were produced by immunoSEQ multiplex PCR, yet TCRdb's version contains in-frame clones alone and is incomplete. The sample includes roughly 500,000 clones, approximately 94% seen only once; the top ten take about 0.06%. Sample: naive CD4+ T cells sorted from blood. The source of these receptors is a woman younger than 45 in good health. Each CDR3 is given with its conserved first and last residue. The D gene is left open where the match is weak. Part of the rows lack a size; the others show once, few, many or a class for expanded clones.

abundance,v_gene,len,d_gene,j_gene,CDR3aa,CDR3nt
-,TRBV6-5,15,TRBD2,TRBJ2-7,CASSSSGSSVYEQYF,TGTGCCAGCAGCTCTAGCGGGAGTAGTGTGTACGAGCAGTACTTC
-,TRBV5-4,16,-,TRBJ2-7,CASSQTMGTGNYEQYF,TGTGCCAGCAGCCAGACAATGGGGACGGGGAACTACGAGCAGTACTTC
-,TRBV19,14,-,TRBJ2-3,CASSIGRGGDTQYF,TGTGCCAGTAGTATAGGCAGGGGGGGAGATACGCAGTATTTT
-,TRBV7-7,15,TRBD2,TRBJ2-1,CASSPSSGLYNEQFF,TGTGCCAGCAGCCCATCTAGCGGACTCTACAATGAGCAGTTCTTC
once,TRBV6-1,14,-,TRBJ1-3,CASSRLSSGNTIYF,TGTGCCAGCAGTAGGTTGAGCTCTGGAAACACCATATATTTT
-,TRBV5-5,16,-,TRBJ2-1,CASSPGTPLELHEQFF,TGTGCCAGCAGTCCCGGGACTCCATTAGAATTGCATGAGCAGTTCTTC
-,TRBV21-1,13,-,TRBJ2-7,CASSAPLDYEQYF,TGTGCCAGCTCCGCCCCTTTGGATTACGAGCAGTACTTC
-,TRBV27,15,-,TRBJ1-2,CASTSFGRGGYGYTF,TGTGCCAGCACCTCCTTTGGGCGGGGAGGGTATGGCTACACCTTC
-,TRBV27,13,TRBD2,TRBJ2-1,CASSSPASGKQFF,TGTGCCAGCAGTTCCCCCGCTAGCGGGAAACAGTTCTTC
-,TRBV11-2,14,-,TRBJ2-5,CASSLGQPRETQYF,TGTGCCAGCAGCTTAGGGCAGCCTAGAGAGACCCAGTACTTC
-,TRBV28,15,TRBD1,TRBJ2-7,CASSSGQDRSYEQYF,TGTGCCAGCAGTAGCGGACAGGACCGCTCCTACGAGCAGTACTTC
-,TRBV18,14,-,TRBJ1-5,CASSQGNGNQPQHF,TGTGCCAGCTCACAGGGGAACGGGAATCAGCCCCAGCATTTT
-,TRBV6-5,14,TRBD1,TRBJ2-7,CASSRGQGIYEQYF,TGTGCCAGCAGCCGGGGACAGGGGATTTACGAGCAGTACTTC
-,TRBV7-8,18,TRBD1,TRBJ2-6,CASSRWDRAYSGANVLTF,TGTGCCAGCAGCCGCTGGGACAGGGCCTACTCTGGGGCCAACGTCCTGACTTTC
-,TRBV10-1,14,-,TRBJ2-2,CASSGQPFAGELFF,TGCGCCAGCAGTGGGCAGCCCTTCGCCGGGGAGCTGTTTTTT
-,TRBV5-4,13,TRBD2,TRBJ2-7,CASSLTSGIEQYF,TGTGCCAGCAGCTTGACTAGCGGGATCGAGCAGTACTTC
-,TRBV2,15,TRBD1,TRBJ2-5,CASSEMGTGSETQYF,TGTGCCAGCAGTGAAATGGGGACAGGGTCAGAGACCCAGTACTTC
-,TRBV9,12,-,TRBJ2-3,CASSVGLNTQYF,TGTGCCAGCAGCGTAGGGCTAAATACGCAGTATTTT
-,TRBV4-1,15,-,TRBJ2-1,CASSQDPAQYNEQFF,TGCGCCAGCAGCCAAGATCCGGCTCAGTACAATGAGCAGTTCTTC
-,TRBV4-1,18,-,TRBJ2-3,CASSQDTPSGRRTDTQYF,TGCGCCAGCAGCCAAGACACTCCCTCCGGGCGACGCACAGATACGCAGTATTTT
-,TRBV28,14,TRBD2,TRBJ2-7,CASSFTSGSNEQYF,TGTGCCAGCAGTTTTACTAGCGGGAGCAACGAGCAGTACTTC
-,TRBV28,15,-,TRBJ2-7,CASKGPGQSSYEQYF,TGTGCCAGCAAGGGGCCGGGACAAAGCTCCTACGAGCAGTACTTC
-,TRBV19,16,-,TRBJ1-5,CASSIRAAHSNQPQHF,TGTGCCAGTAGTATAAGGGCAGCCCATAGCAATCAGCCCCAGCATTTT
-,TRBV18,14,-,TRBJ2-7,CASSPREQGHEQYF,TGTGCCAGCTCACCACGCGAACAGGGTCACGAGCAGTACTTC
-,TRBV2,15,TRBD2,TRBJ2-1,CASSITSGRALFQFF,TGTGCCAGCAGTATTACTAGCGGGAGGGCCTTGTTTCAGTTCTTC
-,TRBV11-3,15,-,TRBJ2-1,CASSLGLQRGSEQFF,TGTGCCAGCAGCTTAGGACTCCAGCGAGGGAGTGAGCAGTTCTTC
-,TRBV9,17,-,TRBJ2-2,CASSVVFGGQITGELFF,TGTGCCAGCAGCGTAGTATTCGGAGGACAGATAACCGGGGAGCTGTTTTTT
-,TRBV5-1,17,-,TRBJ2-4,CASSLVDPVIAKNIQYF,TGCGCCAGCAGCTTAGTAGATCCCGTGATAGCCAAAAACATTCAGTACTTC
once,TRBV6-4,15,TRBD2,TRBJ2-1,CASSDLAGGRNEQFF,TGTGCCAGCAGTGATCTAGCGGGAGGTCGAAATGAGCAGTTCTTC
-,TRBV4-1,16,-,TRBJ1-3,CASSHYGAQVRNTIYF,TGCGCCAGCAGCCACTACGGGGCTCAGGTACGAAACACCATATATTTT
-,TRBV6-4,16,-,TRBJ2-1,CASSFFAGPNSNEQFF,TGTGCCAGCAGCTTTTTTGCGGGACCAAACTCAAATGAGCAGTTCTTC
-,TRBV28,13,-,TRBJ1-5,CASSFTGNQPQHF,TGTGCCAGCAGCTTTACAGGGAACCAGCCCCAGCATTTT
-,TRBV19,16,TRBD1,TRBJ1-4,CASSFNQGGRGEKLFF,TGTGCCAGTAGTTTCAATCAAGGGGGCCGAGGAGAAAAACTGTTTTTT
once,TRBV15,13,-,TRBJ1-2,CATSREAHYGYTF,TGTGCCACCAGCAGAGAAGCGCACTATGGCTACACCTTC
-,TRBV28,15,TRBD1,TRBJ1-1,CASSSLTGANTEAFF,TGTGCCAGCAGTTCCCTGACAGGGGCCAACACTGAAGCTTTCTTT
-,TRBV5-4,18,TRBD1,TRBJ2-3,CASSLSQGAPPQLATQYF,TGTGCCAGCAGCTTGTCACAGGGGGCGCCCCCCCAGCTGGCTACGCAGTATTTT
-,TRBV19,15,-,TRBJ2-7,CASSIVGGHFNEQYF,TGTGCCAGTAGTATCGTCGGGGGACACTTTAACGAGCAGTACTTC
-,TRBV10-1,15,TRBD2,TRBJ2-1,CASSEGASGYNEQFF,TGCGCCAGCAGTGAAGGGGCTAGCGGTTACAATGAGCAGTTCTTC
-,TRBV7-6,14,-,TRBJ2-7,CASSLARDGGEQYF,TGTGCCAGCAGCTTAGCCAGGGACGGTGGGGAGCAGTACTTC
-,TRBV27,15,TRBD1,TRBJ1-1,CASSRPGQGWTEAFF,TGTGCCAGCAGTCGACCGGGACAGGGCTGGACTGAAGCTTTCTTT
-,TRBV28,16,-,TRBJ2-5,CASSLHSGVSGETQYF,TGTGCCAGCAGTTTGCATTCAGGGGTCTCGGGAGAGACCCAGTACTTC
few,TRBV5-4,12,-,TRBJ1-2,CASSKDRLGYTF,TGTGCCAGCAGTAAGGACAGACTAGGCTACACCTTC
-,TRBV11-2,19,-,TRBJ2-7,CASRTSPLRTGTSSYEQYF,TGTGCCAGCCGAACTTCCCCCCTAAGGACAGGGACTAGCTCCTACGAGCAGTACTTC
-,TRBV5-4,16,TRBD2,TRBJ2-3,CASSLYSGGYTDTQYF,TGTGCCAGCAGCTTGTATAGCGGGGGTTACACAGATACGCAGTATTTT
once,TRBV2,14,TRBD2,TRBJ2-7,CASGRTSVSYEQYF,TGTGCCAGCGGTAGGACTAGCGTCTCCTACGAGCAGTACTTC
-,TRBV2,15,TRBD1,TRBJ2-7,CASSARQGATYEQYF,TGTGCCAGCAGTGCCCGACAGGGGGCCACCTACGAGCAGTACTTC
-,TRBV28,14,-,TRBJ2-5,CASSSSLPPETQYF,TGTGCCAGCAGTTCCTCACTTCCTCCAGAGACCCAGTACTTC
-,TRBV28,14,TRBD1,TRBJ2-7,CASRGQWETYEQYF,TGTGCCAGCAGGGGACAGTGGGAAACCTACGAGCAGTACTTC
-,TRBV5-8,16,TRBD2,TRBJ2-7,CASSLALSGSLYEQYF,TGTGCCAGCAGCTTGGCATTAAGCGGGAGTCTCTACGAGCAGTACTTC
-,TRBV10-1,17,TRBD1,TRBJ2-2,CASSESWDSLNTGELFF,TGCGCCAGCAGTGAGTCGTGGGACAGCCTTAACACCGGGGAGCTGTTTTTT
-,TRBV18,15,-,TRBJ2-5,CASSPRDGTQETQYF,TGTGCCAGCTCACCCCGGGACGGGACCCAAGAGACCCAGTACTTC
once,TRBV14,14,-,TRBJ2-7,CASSQKVTKYEQYF,TGTGCCAGCAGCCAGAAGGTGACCAAGTACGAGCAGTACTTC
-,TRBV30,17,TRBD2,TRBJ2-7,CAWSVRWVAGLIYEQYF,TGTGCCTGGAGTGTCAGGTGGGTAGCGGGACTGATCTACGAGCAGTACTTC